Here is one T cell receptor beta chain with its context. Its antigen is unknown. No base quality information exists; no much larger clone differs at one position. These data originate in a study of cytomegalovirus exposure and HLA in healthy donors (dated by TCRdb to between 2016 and 2019). In the study overall: An earlier analysis of roughly 500 of the donors reported 250 to 350 Gb of sequence data and 95 million to 120 million unique TCR beta sequences obtained from approximately 180 million T cells. Approximately 300 gigabases of sequencing data and tens of millions of unique TCR sequences were included in an early release covering about 700 HLA-typed donors. Of the 398 genotyped donors, 81% fell in the genetic ancestry cluster associated with self-reported Caucasian donors. The study was designed to test whether signatures of past pathogen exposure could be identified by cataloging public T cell receptors. The study used immunosequencing to profile the T cell repertoires of approximately 650 subjects and linked those repertoires to cytomegalovirus serostatus. In addition to the first cohort of 666 subjects, a separate validation cohort of over 90 different subjects was used. High-throughput TCR immunosequencing, statistical association of individual TCRs with disease status, and machine learning were combined to predict cytomegalovirus infection status. In a later analysis, previously published TCR beta repertoires from 666 donors were re-analyzed and high-resolution HLA genotyping was added so that TCR occurrence patterns could be studied. Rather than drawing on any new phenotypic data, the later analysis identified candidate immune exposures from TCR beta sequences and the way those sequences occurred across donors. In an earlier analysis of about 590 of the donors, high-throughput TCR beta sequencing was used to judge whether each TCR beta V gene segment behaved as functional or pseudogenic. Donor age, sex, ethnicity and CMV serostatus were compiled together with the repertoire data. In a later genetic analysis, genome-wide SNP genotypes for about 65% of the roughly 700 donors were used, and that subset was treated as a discovery cohort. All discovery cohort repertoires had been generated using a single sequencing platform. HLA typing covered class I and class II loci at four-digit resolution. The number of donors typed differed by locus, with roughly 629-640 for A, B, C, DRB1 and DQB1, around 500 for DQA1, under 610 for DPA1, and around 450 for DPB1. A few DR-DQ haplotypes were treated as single units for association and clustering because of strong linkage in the cohort. Across some 400 genotyped donors of the cohort, an average of about 240,000 unique TCR beta nucleotide sequences per donor were sequenced, and approximately 19% of those sequences were non-productive. Overall study results and their limits: In vitro tests confirmed that a few of the cytomegalovirus-associated TCR beta chains recognize cytomegalovirus antigens. An association between a missense DCLRE1C variant and V-gene and J-gene trimming of TCR beta chains was found in a later genetic analysis and replicated in an independent cohort. A further reported finding was that TCR beta sequences accurately predicted the HLA-A and HLA-B alleles for most subjects in the first cohort. According to a later analysis, most CMV-associated TCR beta chains appeared to be HLA-restricted, and the HLA associations seemed to be driven largely by CMV exposure. A later analysis reported that several top co-occurrence clusters appeared linked to parvovirus B19, influenza, CMV and Epstein-Barr virus. The sequencing pipeline was judged likely to have produced a cluster of highly shared sequence variants as a technical artifact. Most TCR sequences were observed very rarely across donors, whereas some public TCRs were present in many individuals. In an earlier analysis of some 540 of the donors, most TCR beta V segments appeared in productive rearrangements about 90% or about 30% of the time, broadly matching IMGT annotations. In a later analysis, HLA-associated TCR beta chains showed more clonal expansion and lower generation probabilities than non-associated chains that were equally common. Linkage disequilibrium might explain the correlated functional status among segregating V segments, but an unknown experimental factor could not be ruled out. A later analysis associated 16,951 TCR beta sequences with specific HLA alleles at a false discovery rate of 0.05. The authors suggested that the approach could potentially be extended to other disease states and immunological phenotypes. Roughly uniform sequencing depth across donors was assumed in presence/absence analyses, although this assumption may not hold. Strong co-occurrence of HLA alleles, especially DR and DQ, made assigning TCR associations to individual alleles difficult. Immune exposure information for the cohort was limited to CMV serostatus. Some IMGT-functional V segments, including TRBV6-2 and TRBV6-3, could not be told apart with the 87-base-pair reads, so those segments were excluded. Only TCR beta chains were sequenced in this cohort, and the absence of alpha or paired-chain data limited detectable features. In a later analysis, TCR association rates were found to vary across HLA loci, with the most associated TCRs seen for DRB1 alleles and the fewest for HLA-C alleles. Because HLA typing was unavailable for some donors at each locus, only the typed subset was used in association tests. In the study, around 150 TCR beta chains were listed as associated with cytomegalovirus. A later genetic analysis reported fewer N-insertions in productive TCRs among donors in an Asian-associated ancestry cluster than the roughly 700-donor mean. The earlier analysis of about 600 of the donors excluded seventeen rarely observed V segments, including chromosome 9 orphons, because counts were too low. The classifier was reported to diagnose cytomegalovirus status with high specificity and sensitivity in both the original and validation cohorts.

The protocol used for the library was the immunoSEQ multiplex PCR assay. A mixture of 60 forward primers for TCR Vbeta segments and 13 reverse primers for TCR Jbeta segments was used in the multiplex PCR. Amplification of the CDR3 region of rearranged TCR beta genes was performed with a multiplex PCR assay on genomic DNA. The Illumina HiSeq System was used to sequence the amplified TCR beta libraries as 87-base-pair reads. In the source study's methods: Across the 500 to 850 repertoires, a later analysis counted approximately 75 million unique TCR beta chains, 9 million to 14 million of which were shared by at least two donors. To remove PCR and sequencing errors, raw reads were error-corrected and collapsed into unique sequences using a nearest-neighbor algorithm that merged closely related sequences. Alignment of CDR3 sequences to IMGT reference sequences was used to assign V, D and J gene segments. Each retained sequence needed at least a six-nucleotide match to both a V gene segment and a J gene segment. Rearrangements were classified as productive when the CDR3 lacked stop codons and remained in frame with V and J, and all other rearrangements were classified as non-productive. CDR3 was defined according to IMGT convention as the region running from the second conserved V-encoded cysteine to the conserved J-encoded phenylalanine. The earlier analysis of 587 of the donors excluded any sequence lacking an unambiguous match to a single V gene segment. In an earlier analysis of approximately 610 of the donors, V segments were called functional above 56.7% productive rearrangements and were called segregating when the between-donor standard deviation exceeded 5%. A statistical classification framework was developed to diagnose cytomegalovirus status using the catalog of TCR beta chain sequences. In a later analysis, TCR nucleotide sequences were compared against IMGT/GENE-DB human TR gene sequences so that V and J genes could be assigned. In a later analysis, CDR3 sequences and most-parsimonious VDJ recombination scenarios were assigned using the TCRdist pipeline. A later analysis defined each TCR beta chain by its CDR3 amino acid sequence plus V-gene family, and excluded reads lacking a unique V-gene family. To address suspected cross-contamination and a sequencing artifact, a later analysis removed around 590 highly shared, low-generation-probability nucleotide sequences. A later analysis calculated a clonal expansion index for each public chain from normalized within-repertoire ranks of inferred template counts. Generation probabilities in a later analysis came from a VDJ recombination model fitted to out-of-frame rearrangements, and those results were checked against IGoR. A later analysis scored TCR-TCR, TCR-HLA and TCR-CMV co-occurrence with hypergeometric tests, applying a repertoire-size bias correction to TCR pairs. To estimate false discovery rates, a later analysis permuted the HLA or CMV assignments 20 times. In a later analysis, co-occurring TCRs were grouped using DBSCAN, and TCRdist sequence similarity was added for clustering within HLA-allele-positive subsets. Repertoires with fewer than 30,000 or more than 120,000 public chains, plus five repertoires with anomalous nucleotide sharing, were excluded from co-occurrence clustering. Held by TCRdb, this immuneACCESS table contains in-frame sequences only and omits some clones. Under half of the omission traces to an unresolved V gene where checked; the cause of the rest is unknown. The V and J calls and clone size were taken over from that table, and D and trimming were inferred from the DNA. This sample comprises 150,000 to 200,000 clones, around 88% of them detected only once. The leading ten clones occupy about 1.7% of the sample.

The cohort comprised around 700 healthy bone marrow donors. All cohort members were sampled while nominally healthy, although unrecorded immune exposures were likely present. The donor was CMV seropositive and belonged to the group of 250 to 350 seropositive cohort members. Each donor provided a peripheral blood sample, and peripheral blood mononuclear cells were used for TCR beta sequencing. The Qiagen DNeasy Blood Extraction Kit was used to extract genomic DNA from the blood cell samples. Clipping removes 4 bases from V and 7 bases from J, with 11 as the unmatched junction base count. The germline V gene (reference sequence) specifies LNHDA as CDR1 and SQIVND as CDR2. The CDR3, from cysteine to phenylalanine, totals 16 residues. Just CDR3 DNA is preserved here, 48 bases in frame from base 1.

The sequence is built from TRBV19 and TRBJ2-1; the central 9 bases match TRBD1. Material for sequencing was PBMCs. The sequence came from a middle-aged man in good health and CMV-seropositive. The DNA reads TGTGCCAGTAGTACCATAGGGGGTGACAGGGGGAATGAGCAGTTCTTC. Its protein product is CASSTIGGDRGNEQFF.